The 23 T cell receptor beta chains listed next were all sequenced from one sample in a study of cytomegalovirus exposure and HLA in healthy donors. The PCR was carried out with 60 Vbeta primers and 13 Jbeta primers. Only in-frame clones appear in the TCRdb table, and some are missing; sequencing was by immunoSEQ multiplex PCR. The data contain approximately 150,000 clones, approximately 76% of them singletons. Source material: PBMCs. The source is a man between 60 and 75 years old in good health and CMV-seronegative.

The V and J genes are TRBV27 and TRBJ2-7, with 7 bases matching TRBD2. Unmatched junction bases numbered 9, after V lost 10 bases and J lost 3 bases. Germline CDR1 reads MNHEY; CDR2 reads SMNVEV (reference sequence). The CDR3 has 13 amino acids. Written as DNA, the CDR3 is TGTGCCACCGCCCTAGCGGTTAACTACGAGCAGTACTTC. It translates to CATALAVNYEQYF.

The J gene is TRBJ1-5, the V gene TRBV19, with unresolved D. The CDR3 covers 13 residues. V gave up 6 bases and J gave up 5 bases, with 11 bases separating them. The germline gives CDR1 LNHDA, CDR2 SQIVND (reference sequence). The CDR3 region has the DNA TGTGCCAGTAGGAGCTACGATGATCAGCCCCAGCATTTT. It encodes CASRSYDDQPQHF.

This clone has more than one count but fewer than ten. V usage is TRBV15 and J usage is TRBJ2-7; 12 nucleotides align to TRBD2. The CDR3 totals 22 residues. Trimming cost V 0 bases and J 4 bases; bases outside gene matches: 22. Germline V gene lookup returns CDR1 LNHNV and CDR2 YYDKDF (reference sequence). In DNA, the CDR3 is TGTGCCACCAGCAGAGATCGGGTGTGGCAGGGCAGAGGACTAGCGGGACCATACGAGCAGTACTTC. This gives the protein CATSRDRVWQGRGLAGPYEQYF.

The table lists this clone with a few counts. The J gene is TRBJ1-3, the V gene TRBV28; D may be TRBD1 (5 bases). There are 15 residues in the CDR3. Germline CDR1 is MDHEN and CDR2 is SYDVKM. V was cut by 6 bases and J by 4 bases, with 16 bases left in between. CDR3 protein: CASSSIPGSGNTIYF. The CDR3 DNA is TGTGCCAGCAGCTCCATACCAGGGTCCGGAAACACCATATATTTT.

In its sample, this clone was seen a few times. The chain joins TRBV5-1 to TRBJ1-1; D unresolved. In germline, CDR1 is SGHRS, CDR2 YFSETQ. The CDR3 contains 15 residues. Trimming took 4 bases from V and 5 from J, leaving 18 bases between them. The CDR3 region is CASSLTRAGGTEAFF. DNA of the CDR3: TGCGCCAGCAGCCTGACCCGAGCCGGAGGGACTGAAGCTTTCTTT. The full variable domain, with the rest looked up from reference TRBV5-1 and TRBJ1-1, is KAGVTQTPRYLIKTRGQQVTLSCSPISGHRSVSWYQQTPGQGLQFLFEYFSETQRNKGNFPGRFSGRQFSNSRSEMNVSTLELGDSALYLCASSLTRAGGTEAFFGQGTRLTVV.

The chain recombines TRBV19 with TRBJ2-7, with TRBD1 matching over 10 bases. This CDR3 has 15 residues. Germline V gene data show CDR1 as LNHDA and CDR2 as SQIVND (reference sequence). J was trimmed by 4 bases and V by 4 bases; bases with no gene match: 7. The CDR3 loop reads CASSTPGQGNYEQYF. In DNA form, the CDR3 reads TGTGCCAGTAGTACCCCGGGACAGGGGAATTACGAGCAGTACTTC.

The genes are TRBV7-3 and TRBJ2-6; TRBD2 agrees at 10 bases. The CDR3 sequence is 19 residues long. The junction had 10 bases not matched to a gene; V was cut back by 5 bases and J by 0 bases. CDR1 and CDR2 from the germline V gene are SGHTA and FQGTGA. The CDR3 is CASSLTGTSVPSGANVLTF. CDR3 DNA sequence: TGTGCCAGCAGCCTCACCGGGACTAGCGTACCCTCTGGGGCCAACGTCCTGACTTTC.

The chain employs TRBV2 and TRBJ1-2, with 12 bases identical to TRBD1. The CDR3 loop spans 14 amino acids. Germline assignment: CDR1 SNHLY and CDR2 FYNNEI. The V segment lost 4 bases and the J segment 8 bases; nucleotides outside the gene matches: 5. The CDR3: CASSGGQGAWGYTF. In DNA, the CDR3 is TGTGCCAGCAGTGGGGGACAGGGGGCTTGGGGCTACACCTTC.

The CDR3, as DNA: TGTGCCAGCAGACTCCAGGGGGGCGGCGGCAATCAGCCCCAGCATTTT. This gives the protein CASRLQGGGGNQPQHF. J is TRBJ1-5 and V is TRBV7-2; TRBD1 matches at 7 bases. In germline, CDR1 is SGHTA, CDR2 FQGNSA. CDR3 size: 16 residues. The V segment lost 6 bases and the J segment 2 bases; nucleotides outside the gene matches: 10.

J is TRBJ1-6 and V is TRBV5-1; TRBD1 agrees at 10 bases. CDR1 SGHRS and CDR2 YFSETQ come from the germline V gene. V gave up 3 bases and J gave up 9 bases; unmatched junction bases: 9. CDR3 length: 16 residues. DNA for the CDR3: TGCGCCAGCAGCTCGAAGACGACAGGGGGCGTTTCACCCCTCCACTTT. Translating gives CASSSKTTGGVSPLHF.

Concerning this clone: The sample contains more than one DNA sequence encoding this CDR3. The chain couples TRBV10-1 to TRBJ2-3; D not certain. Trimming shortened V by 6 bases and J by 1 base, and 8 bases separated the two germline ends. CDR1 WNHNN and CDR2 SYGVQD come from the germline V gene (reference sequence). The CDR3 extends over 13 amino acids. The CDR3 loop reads CASSPGGTDTQYF. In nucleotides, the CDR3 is TGCGCCAGCAGCCCAGGTGGCACAGATACGCAGTATTTT.

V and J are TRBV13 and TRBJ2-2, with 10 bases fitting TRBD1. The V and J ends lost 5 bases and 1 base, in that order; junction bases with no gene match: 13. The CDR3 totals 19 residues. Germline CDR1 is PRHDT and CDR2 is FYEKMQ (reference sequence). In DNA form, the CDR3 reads TGTGCCAGCAGCCCCCGAGGGGGACAGGGGCAACAGAACACCGGGGAGCTGTTTTTT. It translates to CASSPRGGQGQQNTGELFF.

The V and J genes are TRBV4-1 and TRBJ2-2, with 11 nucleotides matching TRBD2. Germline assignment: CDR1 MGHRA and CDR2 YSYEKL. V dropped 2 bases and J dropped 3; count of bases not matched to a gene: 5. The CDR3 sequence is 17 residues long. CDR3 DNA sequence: TGCGCCAGCAGCCAAACCATGGGACTAGCGGACACCGGGGAGCTGTTTTTT. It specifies CASSQTMGLADTGELFF.

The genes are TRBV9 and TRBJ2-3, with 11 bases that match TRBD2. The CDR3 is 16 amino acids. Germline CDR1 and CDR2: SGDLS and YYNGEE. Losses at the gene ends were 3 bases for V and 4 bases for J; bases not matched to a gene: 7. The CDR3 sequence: CASSALTSGISDTQYF. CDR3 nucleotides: TGTGCCAGCAGCGCCCTGACTAGCGGGATTTCAGATACGCAGTATTTT.

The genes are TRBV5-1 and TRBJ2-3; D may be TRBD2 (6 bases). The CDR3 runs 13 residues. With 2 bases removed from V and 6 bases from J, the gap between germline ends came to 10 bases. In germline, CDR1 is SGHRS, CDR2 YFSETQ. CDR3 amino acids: CASSFPGDDTQYF. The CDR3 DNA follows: TGCGCCAGCAGCTTCCCGGGGGATGATACGCAGTATTTT.

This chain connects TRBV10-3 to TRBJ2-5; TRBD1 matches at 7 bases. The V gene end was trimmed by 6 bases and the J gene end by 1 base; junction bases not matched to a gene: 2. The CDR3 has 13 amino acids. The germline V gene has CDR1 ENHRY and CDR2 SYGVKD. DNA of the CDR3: TGTGCCATCAGCGGGGACAGCCAAGAGACCCAGTACTTC. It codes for CAISGDSQETQYF.

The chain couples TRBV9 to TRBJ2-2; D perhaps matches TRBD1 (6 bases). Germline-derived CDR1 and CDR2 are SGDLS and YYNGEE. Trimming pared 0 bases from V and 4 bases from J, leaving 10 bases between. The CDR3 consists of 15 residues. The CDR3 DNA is TGTGCCAGCAGCGTAGGCCAGGGGTCCACCGGGGAGCTGTTTTTT. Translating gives CASSVGQGSTGELFF. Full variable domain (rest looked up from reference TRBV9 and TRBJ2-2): DSGVTQTPKHLITATGQRVTLRCSPRSGDLSVYWYQQSLDQGLQFLIQYYNGEERAKGNILERFSAQQFPDLHSELNLSSLELGDSALYFCASSVGQGSTGELFFGEGSRLTVL.

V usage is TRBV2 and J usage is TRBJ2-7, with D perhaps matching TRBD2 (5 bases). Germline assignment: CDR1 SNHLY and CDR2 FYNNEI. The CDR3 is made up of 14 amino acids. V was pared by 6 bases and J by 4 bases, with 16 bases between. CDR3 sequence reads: CASSGVRGTYEQYF. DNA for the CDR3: TGTGCCAGCAGCGGGGTCAGAGGAACTTACGAGCAGTACTTC.

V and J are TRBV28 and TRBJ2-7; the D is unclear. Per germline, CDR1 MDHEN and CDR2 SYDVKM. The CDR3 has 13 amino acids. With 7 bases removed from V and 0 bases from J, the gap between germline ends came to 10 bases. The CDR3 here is CASMGHSSYEQYF. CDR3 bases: TGTGCCAGCATGGGCCATAGCTCCTACGAGCAGTACTTC. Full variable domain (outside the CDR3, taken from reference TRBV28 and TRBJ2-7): DVKVTQSSRYLVKRTGEKVFLECVQDMDHENMFWYRQDPGLGLRLIYFSYDVKMKEKGDIPEGYSVSREKKERFSLILESASTNQTSMYLCASMGHSSYEQYFGPGTRLTVT.

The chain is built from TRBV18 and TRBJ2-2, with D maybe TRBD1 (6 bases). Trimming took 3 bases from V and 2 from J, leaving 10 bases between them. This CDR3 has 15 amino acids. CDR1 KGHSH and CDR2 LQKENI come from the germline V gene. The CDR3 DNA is TGTGCCAGCTCACCCACCGGGACAAACACCGGGGAGCTGTTTTTT. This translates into CASSPTGTNTGELFF.

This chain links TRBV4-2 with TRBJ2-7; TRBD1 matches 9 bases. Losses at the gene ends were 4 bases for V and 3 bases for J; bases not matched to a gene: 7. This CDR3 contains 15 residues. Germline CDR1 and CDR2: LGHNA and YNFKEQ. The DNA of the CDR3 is TGTGCCAGCAGCCCACGACAGGGGGGCTACTACGAGCAGTACTTC. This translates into CASSPRQGGYYEQYF.

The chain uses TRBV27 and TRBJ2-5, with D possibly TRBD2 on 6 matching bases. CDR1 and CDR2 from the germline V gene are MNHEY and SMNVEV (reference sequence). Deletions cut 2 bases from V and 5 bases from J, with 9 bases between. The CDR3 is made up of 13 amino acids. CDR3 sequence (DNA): TGTGCCAGCAGTTTAGTTGGGGGGGAGACCCAGTACTTC. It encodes CASSLVGGETQYF.

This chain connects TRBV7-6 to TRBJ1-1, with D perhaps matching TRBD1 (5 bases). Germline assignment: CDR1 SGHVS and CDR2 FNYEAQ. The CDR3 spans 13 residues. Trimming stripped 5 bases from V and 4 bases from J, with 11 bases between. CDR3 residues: CASSRRVSTEAFF. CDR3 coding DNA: TGTGCCAGCAGCCGCAGGGTCTCCACTGAAGCTTTCTTT.